This entry lists 10 T cell receptor beta chains sequenced from one sample in a study of blood T cells in healthy people across ages. A sample-barcoded 5' primer and a J-beta primer mix were used in a second PCR of roughly 6 to 11 cycles. TCRdb itself ran the 5' RACE reads through MiXCR, one entry per CDR3 protein. The data show about 570,000 distinct CDR3 sequences, about 27% seen once. These data were likewise used in another study, on T cells of mothers and their children.

Material: blood. The receptors derive from a boy younger than 10 in good health.

This clonotype has a handful of counts. The chain recombines TRBV7-9 with TRBJ1-1; a weak D match, TRBD1 (6 bases). CDR1 and CDR2 from the germline V gene are SEHNR and FQNEAQ (reference sequence). The CDR3 covers 15 residues. Trimming shortened V by 1 base and J by 3 bases, and 12 bases separated the two germline ends. Written as DNA, the CDR3 is TGTGCCAGCAGCTTAGGATGGGGGGCTGACACTGAAGCTTTCTTT. Translating gives CASSLGWGADTEAFF.

V usage is TRBV4-1 and J usage is TRBJ2-4; 7 bases map to TRBD1. The CDR3 is made up of 15 amino acids. CDR1 MGHRA and CDR2 YSYEKL come from the germline V gene. The junction had 4 bases not matched to a gene; V was cut back by 3 bases and J by 2 bases. This CDR3 reads CASSQKQGSKNIQYF. CDR3 nucleotide sequence: TGCGCCAGCAGCCAGAAACAGGGGTCCAAAAACATTCAGTACTTC.

The chain employs TRBV15 and TRBJ2-1, with 15 positions matching TRBD2. Germline-derived CDR1 and CDR2 are LNHNV and YYDKDF (reference sequence). The CDR3 covers 19 residues. Trimming at V came to 0 bases and at J to 8 bases, leaving 11 bases not matched to a gene. The CDR3 DNA follows: TGTGCCACCAGCAGAGATCTTGGACTAGCGGGGGGGCCGGGCTATGAGCAGTTCTTC. Translating gives CATSRDLGLAGGPGYEQFF.

The chain employs TRBV27 and TRBJ2-3; 9 bases line up with TRBD2. The CDR3 spans 17 residues. Germline trimming cut 4 bases from V and 0 bases from J; bases unmatched to any gene: 8. Germline values: CDR1 MNHEY, CDR2 SMNVEV (reference sequence). DNA of the CDR3: TGTGCCAGCAGTTGGCTAGCGGGGATCCCTAGCACAGATACGCAGTATTTT. Its translation: CASSWLAGIPSTDTQYF.

The chain uses TRBV7-9 and TRBJ2-1; 9 positions agree with TRBD1. The germline CDR1 and CDR2 sequences are SEHNR and FQNEAQ (reference sequence). This CDR3 spans 15 amino acids. The V and J ends lost 5 bases and 4 bases, in that order; junction bases with no gene match: 6. CDR3 loop: CASSPQDRGYNEQFF. For the CDR3, the DNA is TGTGCCAGCAGCCCCCAGGACAGGGGTTACAATGAGCAGTTCTTC.

This clonotype was detected a few times. The chain couples TRBV30 to TRBJ2-4; D might be TRBD1 or TRBD2, each matching 5 bases. The CDR3 is 16 residues long. Looked up from germline, CDR1 is GTSNPN and CDR2 is SVGIG (reference sequence). V was cut by 0 bases and J by 0 bases, with 12 bases left in between. CDR3 bases: TGTGCCTGGAGTGTACTTGGGACGGAAGCCAAAAACATTCAGTACTTC. Amino acid sequence: CAWSVLGTEAKNIQYF.

This clonotype was seen more than once but under ten times. This chain joins TRBV7-2 and TRBJ2-1; TRBD2 aligns across 9 bases. Germline CDR1 SGHTA, CDR2 FQGNSA. With 5 bases clipped from V and 4 bases from J, the junction kept 6 bases outside the gene matches. The CDR3 has 15 amino acids. CDR3 sequence: CASSDLAGPYNEQFF. CDR3 nucleotides: TGTGCCAGCAGCGATCTAGCGGGACCGTACAATGAGCAGTTCTTC.

V and J are TRBV5-1 and TRBJ2-7; the match to TRBD2 covers 7 bases. The CDR3 is 15 residues long. CDR1 is SGHRS and CDR2 is YFSETQ in the germline V gene. V shed 0 bases, J shed 1 base, and the junction held 4 bases outside the gene matches. CDR3 residues: CASSLALAVSYEQYF. The CDR3 DNA reads TGCGCCAGCAGCTTGGCCCTAGCGGTTTCCTACGAGCAGTACTTC. Looking up the rest from reference TRBV5-1 and TRBJ2-7 gives the full variable domain: KAGVTQTPRYLIKTRGQQVTLSCSPISGHRSVSWYQQTPGQGLQFLFEYFSETQRNKGNFPGRFSGRQFSNSRSEMNVSTLELGDSALYLCASSLALAVSYEQYFGPGTRLTVT.

V usage is TRBV30 and J usage is TRBJ2-1, with D tentatively TRBD1 (5 bases). The CDR3 totals 11 residues. Germline V gene sequence: CDR1 GTSNPN, CDR2 SVGIG (reference sequence). Trimming stripped 0 bases from V and 9 bases from J, with 6 bases between. The CDR3 sequence: CAWSVQAEQFF. CDR3 bases: TGTGCCTGGAGTGTACAGGCTGAGCAGTTCTTC. The variable domain in full, with the rest retrieved from reference TRBV30 and TRBJ2-1, is SQTIHQWPATLVQPVGSPLSLECTVEGTSNPNLYWYRQAAGRGLQLLFYSVGIGQISSEVPQNLSASRPQDRQFILSSKKLLLSDSGFYLCAWSVQAEQFFGPGTRLTVL.

V gene TRBV18 combines with J gene TRBJ2-7; 7 positions match TRBD2. The CDR3 is 14 amino acids. Unmatched junction bases numbered 6, after V lost 6 bases and J lost 1 base. CDR1 KGHSH and CDR2 LQKENI come from the germline V gene. The CDR3 DNA sequence: TGTGCCAGCTCTCCTATCGGGGGGTCCTACGAGCAGTACTTC. It translates to CASSPIGGSYEQYF.